Detailed here is one T cell receptor beta chain. Its antigen remains unidentified. This sample was included in a study of T cell repertoires in aging, cancer and after chemotherapy. The study, taken as a whole, reports: Untreated cancer patients had significantly lower blood TCR diversity than age-matched healthy donors.

Multiplex touch-down PCR with TRB-A/B primers amplified rearranged V-D-J TRB sequences. TCRdb re-called the multiplex PCR reads with MiXCR, one entry per CDR3 protein. The data contain over a thousand distinct CDR3 sequences, less than 30% of them singletons. This CDR3 is 15 amino acids long. The template was genomic DNA from peripheral blood, not RNA. This sequence was found in a human donor with a solid tumor. The chain carries TRBV21-1 and TRBJ2-6; TRBD1 was called by the table and not checked on the DNA. TRBV21-1 represents a pseudogene. What was sequenced was blood. The DNA of the CDR3 is TGTGCCAGCAGCAAAAAAGGGGCTGGGGCCAACGTCCTGACTTTC. This codes for CASSKKGAGANVLTF.